This T cell receptor beta chain was observed in a study of technical replicates of blood from a few donors (dated by TCRdb to the late 2010s). About this clone: Its recognized antigen is unknown. No clone much larger than this one lies a single base away; base qualities are absent.

The library relied on the immunoSEQ multiplex PCR assay. The clones in this table, taken by TCRdb from immuneACCESS, are in-frame only. Not every clone is retained; where verified, under half of the shortfall comes from an unresolved V gene, and the cause of the rest is unknown. Present in this sample are tens of thousands of clones, just over 85% of which were seen just once. 5% to 6% of the sample is taken by the ten largest. Relative to germline, V is 0 bases shorter and J is 2 bases shorter, with 11 bases between their ends. CDR1 and CDR2 are drawn from the germline V gene: SGHTA, FQGNSA. The CDR3 has 15 amino acids, counting the end cysteine and phenylalanine. Just the 45-base CDR3 DNA is kept, in frame starting at base 1.

Sequenced input: PBMCs. This chain joins TRBV7-2 to TRBJ2-7; the D gene is perhaps TRBD2, from 6 matching bases. This receptor was taken from a human donor in good health. Some clones in this sample may be carry-over from other donors' samples. The CDR3 sequence is CASSLAPDYPYEQYF. The base sequence is TGTGCCAGCAGCTTAGCGCCGGACTACCCCTACGAGCAGTACTTC.